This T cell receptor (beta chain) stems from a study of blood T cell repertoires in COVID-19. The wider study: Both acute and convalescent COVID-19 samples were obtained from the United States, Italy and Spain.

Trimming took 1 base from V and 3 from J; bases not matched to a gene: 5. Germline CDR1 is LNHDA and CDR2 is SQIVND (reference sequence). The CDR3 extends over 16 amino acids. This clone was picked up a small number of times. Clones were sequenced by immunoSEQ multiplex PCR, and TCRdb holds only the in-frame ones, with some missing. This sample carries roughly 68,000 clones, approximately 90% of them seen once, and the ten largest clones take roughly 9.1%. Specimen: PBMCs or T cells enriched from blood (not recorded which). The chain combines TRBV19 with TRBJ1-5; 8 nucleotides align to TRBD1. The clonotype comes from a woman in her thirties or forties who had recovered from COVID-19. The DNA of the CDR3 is TGTGCCAGTAGTATAGTAACAGGGGGACCCAATCAGCCCCAGCATTTT. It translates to CASSIVTGGPNQPQHF.